This T cell receptor beta chain originates from a study of blood T cell repertoires in COVID-19. Methods used by the authors: Reference gene primer amplification gave nucleated cell count estimates. Sequencing was performed with immunoSEQ multiplex PCR; in TCRdb, only in-frame clones are kept and a portion is missing. That table supplies the V and J calls and clone size; D and trimming were determined from the DNA. This table has 85,000 to 130,000 clones, roughly 88% appearing once. The CDR3 is made up of 15 amino acids. The V end lost 5 bases, the J end lost 1 base, and 10 bases lay between the germline ends. CDR1 is SGHNT and CDR2 is YYREEE in the germline V gene (reference sequence).

The clonotype comes from a woman between 55 and 75 years old with acute or convalescent COVID-19. Sequencing was carried out using peripheral blood. The V call is TRBV5-4, the J call TRBJ2-6; maybe TRBD1 (5 bases). The CDR3, as DNA: TGTGCCAGCAGAAGTCAGGGATCTGGGGCCAACGTCCTGACTTTC. It codes for CASRSQGSGANVLTF. The full variable domain, completed using reference TRBV5-4 and TRBJ2-6, is ETGVTQSPTHLIKTRGQQVTLRCSSQSGHNTVSWYQQALGQGPQFIFQYYREEENGRGNFPPRFSGLQFPNYSSELNVNALELDDSALYLCASRSQGSGANVLTFGAGSRLTVL.